This TCR beta chain was documented in a study of OX40 agonist ivuxolimab in advanced cancers. General study results and limits: In CD8+ T cells, expanded clones were on average more numerous than in CD4+.

TCRdb's copy holds only in-frame clones and misses some; the assay was immunoSEQ multiplex PCR. The top ten clones hold around 21% of a sample with 75,000 to 80,000 clones, nearly 95% of them seen once. V was shortened by 4 bases and J by 2 bases, with 6 bases between the two germline ends. CDR1 is MNHEY, CDR2 SMNVEV, per germline (reference sequence). The CDR3 has 13 residues. This clone was observed once. Its target is not known. The V and J genes are TRBV27 and TRBJ1-5; unclear D gene. The sample was CD4+ or CD8+ T cells sorted from blood, taken in a trial of the OX40 agonist ivuxolimab. The clonotype comes from an adult with an advanced solid tumor such as melanoma, head and neck, liver or kidney cancer. The DNA for the CDR3 is TGTGCCAGCAGTTCAGGAGGCAATCAGCCCCAGCATTTT. This encodes CASSSGGNQPQHF.